This entry describes one T cell receptor beta chain. The data are from a study of OX40 agonist ivuxolimab in advanced cancers. V was trimmed by 6 bases and J by 5 bases, leaving 17 bases between them. The V gene's germline CDR1 is MNHEY and CDR2 SMNVEV (reference sequence). This CDR3 has 14 residues. This table comes from immunoSEQ multiplex PCR, and its TCRdb copy is limited to in-frame clones, with some not included. The table has under 15,000 clones, under 80% seen once. Sequencing was performed on CD4+ or CD8+ T cells sorted from blood, taken in a trial of the OX40 agonist ivuxolimab. This chain uses TRBV27 with TRBJ2-7, with a possible D match to TRBD2 (5 bases). This sequence originates from an adult with an advanced solid tumor such as melanoma, head and neck, liver or kidney cancer. CDR3 sequence: CASSHLLSGNEQYF. CDR3 coding DNA: TGTGCCAGCAGCCACCTCCTTTCGGGGAACGAGCAGTACTTC.